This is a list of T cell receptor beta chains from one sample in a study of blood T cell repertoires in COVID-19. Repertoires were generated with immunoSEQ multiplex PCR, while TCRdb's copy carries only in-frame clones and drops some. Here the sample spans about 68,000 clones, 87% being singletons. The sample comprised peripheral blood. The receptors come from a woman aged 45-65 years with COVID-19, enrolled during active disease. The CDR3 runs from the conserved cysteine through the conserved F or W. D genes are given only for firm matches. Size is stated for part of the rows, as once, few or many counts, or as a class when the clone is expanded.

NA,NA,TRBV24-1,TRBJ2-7,CATSDFRGSTYEQYF,TGTGCCACCAGTGATTTCAGGGGATCCACCTACGAGCAGTACTTC
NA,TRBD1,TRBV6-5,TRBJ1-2,CASRTDRDYGYTF,TGTGCCAGCAGGACAGACAGGGACTATGGCTACACCTTC
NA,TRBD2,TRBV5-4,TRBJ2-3,CASSPWGSGRTSTDTQYF,TGTGCCAGCAGCCCCTGGGGTAGCGGGCGCACTAGCACAGATACGCAGTATTTT
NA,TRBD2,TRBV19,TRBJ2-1,CASSKDTGLVNEQFF,TGTGCCAGTAGTAAAGACACGGGACTAGTAAATGAGCAGTTCTTC
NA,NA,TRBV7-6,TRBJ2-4,CASSLADGGFQYF,TGTGCCAGCAGCTTAGCGGACGGAGGCTTTCAGTACTTC
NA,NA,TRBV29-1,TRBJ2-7,CSVRPGQPYEQYF,TGCAGCGTCAGACCGGGACAACCTTACGAGCAGTACTTC
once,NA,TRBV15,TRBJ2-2,CATSRDRGWEELFF,TGTGCCACCAGCAGAGACAGGGGATGGGAGGAGCTGTTTTTT
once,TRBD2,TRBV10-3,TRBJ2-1,CAISEMGLAGGGEQFF,TGTGCCATCAGCGAAATGGGACTAGCGGGAGGAGGAGAGCAGTTCTTC
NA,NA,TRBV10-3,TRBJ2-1,CAINPTGEAPNNEQFF,TGTGCCATCAACCCAACAGGGGAGGCCCCTAACAATGAGCAGTTCTTC
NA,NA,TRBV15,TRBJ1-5,CATSRSGSNQPQHF,TGTGCCACCAGCAGATCAGGAAGCAATCAGCCCCAGCATTTT
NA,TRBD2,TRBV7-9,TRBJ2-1,CASSSTSGRVNEQFF,TGTGCCAGCAGCTCGACTAGCGGGAGGGTGAATGAGCAGTTCTTC
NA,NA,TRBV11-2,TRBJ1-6,CASRLSPGLSSYNSPLHF,TGTGCCAGCAGACTGAGCCCAGGGCTGAGCTCCTATAATTCACCCCTCCACTTT
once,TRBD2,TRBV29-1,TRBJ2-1,CSVGVAGGPGEQFF,TGCAGCGTTGGGGTAGCGGGAGGGCCGGGTGAGCAGTTCTTC
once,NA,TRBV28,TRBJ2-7,CASSSRDRPTAEQYF,TGTGCCAGCAGTTCACGAGACAGGCCCACCGCAGAGCAGTACTTC
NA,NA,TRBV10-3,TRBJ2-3,CAISVSGDGRNF,TGTGCCATCAGTGTTTCCGGGGACGGGAGAAATTTT
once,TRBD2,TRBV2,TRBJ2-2,CASSSTSGRVSGELFF,TGTGCCAGCAGTTCAACTAGCGGGAGGGTTTCCGGGGAGCTGTTTTTT
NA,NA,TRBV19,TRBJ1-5,CASGWNYSNQPQHF,TGTGCCAGCGGGTGGAACTATAGCAATCAGCCCCAGCATTTT
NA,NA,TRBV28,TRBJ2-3,CASSPYNARGTDTQYF,TGTGCCAGCAGCCCTTATAACGCCAGGGGAACAGATACGCAGTATTTT
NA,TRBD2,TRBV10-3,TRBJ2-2,CAISVLRLAGTTGELFF,TGTGCCATCAGTGTTTTACGTCTAGCGGGCACCACCGGGGAGCTGTTTTTT
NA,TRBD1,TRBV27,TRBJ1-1,CASSTITGVGNTEAFF,TGTGCCAGCAGTACTATAACAGGGGTGGGGAACACTGAAGCTTTCTTT